A single sample gave rise to the 18 T cell receptor beta chains below, sequenced in a study of T-cell reconstitution after alpha-beta-depleted transplantation in children (dated by TCRdb to about 2016). Results and caveats for the whole study, not just this receptor: The frequencies of hyperexpanded clones fell over the following months, and after one year, T-cell counts and TCRbeta diversity were mostly attributed to newly produced T cells.

The label giving this sample's treatment or condition can be read as: allogeneic hematopoietic cell transplantation with graft depleted of TCRalphabeta T cells and CD19 B cells. Library preparation used PCR. The instrument given in TCRdb is Illumina HiSeq 2500. TCR libraries were prepared with molecular barcoding, using unique molecular identifiers to normalize TCRbeta repertoire quantification. The public reads were run again by TCRdb, first through fastp at Q25 and then through MiXCR, and only productive beta chains were kept. CDR3 protein duplicates are merged, each entry listing the most common genes and DNA. The table for this sample lists 330,000 or so distinct CDR3 sequences; over 7% of them were counted only once. The ten biggest clones cover about 9.1% of the sample. Their antigens are not known. The input for sequencing was peripheral blood, taken 360 days after TCRalphabeta/CD19-depleted stem cell transplant. Receptor source: a female patient between 2 and 15 years old who had a stem cell transplant for Fanconi anemia, so the T cells may come from the graft donor.

This clonotype was picked up many times. The chain employs TRBV5-1 and TRBJ2-2; D ambiguous. The V and J ends lost 4 bases and 1 base respectively, with 11 bases between them. The CDR3 loop spans 15 amino acids. Germline V gene data show CDR1 as SGHRS and CDR2 as YFSETQ. This CDR3 is CASSQLRENTGELFF. The CDR3 bases are TGCGCCAGCAGCCAACTAAGAGAGAACACCGGGGAGCTGTTTTTT.

This chain links TRBV7-2 with TRBJ2-4, with 10 bases lining up with TRBD2. Germline-derived CDR1 and CDR2 are SGHTA and FQGNSA. J gave up 7 bases and V 5 bases, and 2 bases lay outside the gene matches. This CDR3 is built from 13 residues. CDR3 DNA sequence: TGTGCCAGCAGCCTTAGCGGGAGGAACATTCAGTACTTC. Translation: CASSLSGRNIQYF. Looking up the rest from reference TRBV7-2 and TRBJ2-4 gives the full variable domain: GAGVSQSPSNKVTEKGKDVELRCDPISGHTALYWYRQSLGQGLEFLIYFQGNSAPDKSGLPSDRFSAERTGGSVSTLTIQRTQQEDSAVYLCASSLSGRNIQYFGAGTRLSVL.

The sample holds a few counts of this clonotype. The gene calls are TRBV4-3 and TRBJ2-2; D unresolved. Trimming shortened V by 0 bases and J by 6 bases, and 14 bases separated the two germline ends. This CDR3 is 16 amino acids long. CDR1 is LGHNA, CDR2 YSLEER, per germline. The CDR3, as DNA: TGCGCCAGCAGCCAAGATGTTAGTCCCGGACCCGGGGAGCTGTTTTTT. As protein: CASSQDVSPGPGELFF.

This clonotype was recorded at least ten times. V gene TRBV10-2 combines with J gene TRBJ2-3; no clear D. Germline V gene data show CDR1 as WSHSY and CDR2 as SAAADI. V was clipped by 8 bases and J by 2 bases, with 17 bases between them. The CDR3 runs 15 residues. CDR3 residues: CASYTENEATDTQYF. In nucleotides, the CDR3 is TGCGCCAGCTATACAGAAAATGAGGCCACAGATACGCAGTATTTT.

There are many counts of this clonotype. This chain joins TRBV3-1 and TRBJ2-7; 10 positions agree with TRBD1. Trimming took 4 bases from V and 5 from J; bases not matched to a gene: 8. The CDR3 has 15 residues. CDR1 is LGHDT and CDR2 is YNNKEL in the germline V gene (reference sequence). The CDR3 region has the DNA TGTGCCAGCAGCCGTAGACAGGGGGCTATCAACGAGCAGTACTTC. Its translation is CASSRRQGAINEQYF.

This clonotype was counted between two and nine times. The chain joins TRBV18 to TRBJ1-4; D may be TRBD1 (6 bases). Trimming took 6 bases from V and 7 from J, leaving 12 bases between them. The CDR3 is 13 residues long. The V gene's germline CDR1 is KGHSH and CDR2 LQKENI. This chain's CDR3 is CASSTGMSEKLFF. In DNA, the CDR3 is TGTGCCAGCTCCACAGGGATGAGTGAAAAACTGTTTTTT. The full variable domain, completed using reference TRBV18 and TRBJ1-4, is NAGVMQNPRHLVRRRGQEARLRCSPMKGHSHVYWYRQLPEEGLKFMVYLQKENIIDESGMPKERFSAEFPKEGPSILRIQQVVRGDSAAYFCASSTGMSEKLFFGSGTQLSVL.

The chain combines TRBV12-3 or TRBV12-4 with TRBJ2-3, with D uncertain. The CDR3 runs 11 residues. Trimming removed 6 bases at V and 8 bases at J, with 9 bases between. The CDR3, as DNA: TGTGCCAGCAGAGTTGGGCCTACGCAGTATTTT. It codes for CASRVGPTQYF.

This clonotype appeared many times. A read error may produce the germline difference seen at one junction end. J is TRBJ2-1 and V is TRBV12-3 or TRBV12-4, with D tentatively TRBD1 (6 bases). The CDR3 contains 11 residues. The DNA of the CDR3 is TGTGCCAGCAGTCTCGGACAGATTCTAGCCTTC. Translation: CASSLGQILAF.

This clonotype was counted ten times or more. The chain couples TRBV2 to TRBJ2-1; 8 bases align to TRBD1. V gave up 6 bases and J gave up 5 bases; unmatched junction bases: 6. Germline V gene data show CDR1 as SNHLY and CDR2 as FYNNEI. CDR3 length equals 14 residues. CDR3 region: CASRQGVGNNEQFF. The DNA of the CDR3 is TGTGCCAGCAGACAGGGGGTGGGAAACAATGAGCAGTTCTTC.

The chain links TRBV19 to TRBJ2-1; 9 bases agree with TRBD2. V trimming: 5 bases; J trimming: 8 bases; junction bases outside the gene matches: 7. The CDR3 runs 14 residues. Germline V gives CDR1 LNHDA, CDR2 SQIVND (reference sequence). The CDR3 sequence is CASSSGGGADEQFF. In DNA, the CDR3 is TGTGCCAGTAGTTCTGGCGGGGGGGCGGATGAGCAGTTCTTC.

This clonotype was seen many times. The chain carries TRBV5-1 and TRBJ2-7; 9 bases match TRBD1. The CDR3 runs 15 residues. CDR1 and CDR2 (germline): SGHRS, YFSETQ. V shed 0 bases, J shed 0 bases, and the junction held 1 base outside the gene matches. DNA of the CDR3: TGCGCCAGCAGCTTGGGGGACAGGGTCTCCTACGAGCAGTACTTC. It specifies CASSLGDRVSYEQYF.

In its sample, this clonotype was seen a few times. This CDR3 is CAISESVPFGQETQYF. CDR3 sequence (DNA): TGTGCCATCAGTGAGTCGGTCCCGTTCGGTCAAGAGACCCAGTACTTC. The gene calls are TRBV10-3 and TRBJ2-5; D gene unclear. V was pared by 0 bases and J by 2 bases, with 13 bases between. From germline, CDR1 is ENHRY and CDR2 SYGVKD. The CDR3 extends over 16 amino acids.

This clonotype has at least ten counts. One end of the junction is discordant with germline, which a read error may explain. The chain combines TRBV12-3 or TRBV12-4 with TRBJ2-5; 8 bases match TRBD1. This CDR3 contains 14 residues. CDR3 DNA sequence: TGTGCCAGCAGTTCAGGACAGGGTCCAGAGGCCCAGTACTTC. Residues: CASSSGQGPEAQYF.

This clonotype was detected ten times or more. In DNA, the CDR3 is TGTGCCAGCAGTTTAGGCCCTTCCTACGAGCAGTACTTC. Protein sequence: CASSLGPSYEQYF. The rearrangement links TRBV12-3 or TRBV12-4 to TRBJ2-7; D gene ambiguous. Trimming stripped 1 base from V and 1 base from J, with 5 bases between. This CDR3 is 13 amino acids long.

The genes are TRBV6-2 or TRBV6-3 and TRBJ2-2, with 9 bases that match TRBD1. Trimming at V came to 7 bases and at J to 4 bases, leaving 4 bases not matched to a gene. Germline V gives CDR1 MNHEY, CDR2 SVGEGT. This CDR3 has 14 amino acids. The CDR3 region has the DNA TGTGCCAGCAAACTGACAGGGGGCACCGGGGAGCTGTTTTTT. This codes for CASKLTGGTGELFF.

This clonotype has ten or more counts. This chain connects TRBV4-2 to TRBJ2-1; 7 nucleotides line up with TRBD2. The germline V gene encodes CDR1 LGHNA and CDR2 YNFKEQ. CDR3 length: 16 amino acids. With 4 bases clipped from V and 5 bases from J, the junction kept 11 bases outside the gene matches. The CDR3 sequence is CASSPLRGLADNEQFF. The CDR3 nucleotides are TGTGCCAGCAGCCCGCTCCGAGGGCTAGCGGACAATGAGCAGTTCTTC.

This clonotype was seen more than once but under ten times. The chain couples TRBV20-1 to TRBJ2-3; D perhaps matches TRBD2 (6 bases). The germline V gene has CDR1 DFQATT and CDR2 SNEGSKA (reference sequence). V lost 6 bases, J lost 2 bases, and 15 bases lay in between. There are 14 residues in the CDR3. The CDR3 region is CSAPLSGDTDTQYF. CDR3 bases: TGCAGTGCGCCGCTTTCGGGGGACACAGATACGCAGTATTTT.

This clonotype was recorded at least ten times. The CDR3 loop is CASSPDIGRNQPQHF. The CDR3 DNA reads TGTGCCAGCAGCCCTGACATTGGGAGGAATCAGCCCCAGCATTTT. This sequence joins TRBV5-5 and TRBJ1-5; no clear D. The CDR3 length is 15 residues. CDR1 is SGHKS and CDR2 is YYEKEE in the germline V gene (reference sequence). Deletions cut 4 bases from V and 4 bases from J, with 15 bases between.